This paragraph covers one T cell receptor (beta chain) sequence. These data come from a study of blood T cell repertoires in COVID-19. Study background: COVID-19 samples collected from the United States, Italy and Spain covered acute and convalescent phases.

The table came from immunoSEQ multiplex PCR; TCRdb's copy has only in-frame clones and leaves some out. The profile covers approximately 30,000 clones, with about 80% appearing a single time and approximately 41% taken by the ten largest. This TCR was recovered from an older man with acute or convalescent COVID-19. Sequences were obtained from peripheral blood.

The CDR3 loop reads CASSLPSGSLVEQFF. In nucleotides, the CDR3 is TGTGCCAGCAGCCTTCCTAGCGGGAGTTTGGTTGAGCAGTTCTTC. This chain connects TRBV7-2 to TRBJ2-1; 10 bases map to TRBD2. The CDR3 totals 15 residues. The V segment lost 5 bases and the J segment 9 bases; nucleotides outside the gene matches: 10. Germline V gives CDR1 SGHTA, CDR2 FQGNSA.